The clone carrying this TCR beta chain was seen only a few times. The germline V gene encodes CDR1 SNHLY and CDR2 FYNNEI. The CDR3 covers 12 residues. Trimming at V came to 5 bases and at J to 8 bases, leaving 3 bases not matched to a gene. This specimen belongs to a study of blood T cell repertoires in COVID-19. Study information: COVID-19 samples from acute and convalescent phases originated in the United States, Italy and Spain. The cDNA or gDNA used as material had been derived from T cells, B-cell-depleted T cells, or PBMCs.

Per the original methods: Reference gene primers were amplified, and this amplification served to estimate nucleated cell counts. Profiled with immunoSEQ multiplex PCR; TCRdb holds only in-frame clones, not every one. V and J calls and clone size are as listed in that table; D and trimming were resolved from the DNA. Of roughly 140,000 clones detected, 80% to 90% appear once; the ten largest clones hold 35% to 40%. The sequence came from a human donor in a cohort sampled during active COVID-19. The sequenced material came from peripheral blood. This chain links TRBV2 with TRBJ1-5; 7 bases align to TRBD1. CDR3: CASSQGEEPQHF. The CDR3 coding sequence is TGTGCCAGCAGTCAGGGGGAAGAGCCCCAGCATTTT.